This T cell receptor (beta chain) was profiled in a study of PD-1 blockade in classical Hodgkin lymphoma. Using immunoSEQ multiplex PCR, the repertoire was profiled, and TCRdb retains in-frame clones only, with some absent. The data show under 30,000 clones, 71% seen once. Brentuximab vedotin exposure varied, and every patient relapsed after autologous stem cell transplantation. Germline loops: CDR1 KGHSH, CDR2 LQKENI. Trimming took off 6 bases at V and 5 bases at J, with 16 bases between the two ends. CDR3 length: 14 residues. The clonotype was recovered from a human donor with classical Hodgkin lymphoma. This chain joins TRBV18 and TRBJ1-2; D might be TRBD1 (5 bases). The source was peripheral blood mononuclear cells (PBMCs), collected at baseline. The chain's CDR3 is CASSSGTHIYGYTF. For the CDR3, the DNA is TGTGCCAGCTCCTCCGGGACGCATATTTATGGCTACACCTTC.